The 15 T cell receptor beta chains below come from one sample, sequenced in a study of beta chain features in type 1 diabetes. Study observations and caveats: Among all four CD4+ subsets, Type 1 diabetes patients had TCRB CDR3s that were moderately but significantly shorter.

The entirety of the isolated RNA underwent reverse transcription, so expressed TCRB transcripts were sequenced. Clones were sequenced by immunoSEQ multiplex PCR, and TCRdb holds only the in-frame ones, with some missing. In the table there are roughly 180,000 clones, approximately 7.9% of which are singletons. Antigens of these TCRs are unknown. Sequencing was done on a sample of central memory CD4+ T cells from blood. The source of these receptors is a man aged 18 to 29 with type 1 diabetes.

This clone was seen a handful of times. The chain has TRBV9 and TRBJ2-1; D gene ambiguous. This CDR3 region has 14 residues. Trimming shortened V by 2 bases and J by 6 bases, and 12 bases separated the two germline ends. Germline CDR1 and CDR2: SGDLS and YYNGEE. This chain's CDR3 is CASSVAPRSNEQFF. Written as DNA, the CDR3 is TGTGCCAGCAGCGTTGCCCCTAGGAGCAATGAGCAGTTCTTC.

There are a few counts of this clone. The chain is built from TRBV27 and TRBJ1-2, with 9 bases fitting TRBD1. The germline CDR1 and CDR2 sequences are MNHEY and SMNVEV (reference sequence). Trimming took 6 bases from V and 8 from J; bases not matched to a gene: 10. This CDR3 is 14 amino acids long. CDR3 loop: CASSPLIQGAGYTF. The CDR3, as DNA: TGTGCCAGCAGCCCGCTTATACAGGGGGCCGGCTACACCTTC.

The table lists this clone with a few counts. CDR3 DNA sequence: TGTGCCAGCAGCTGGACAAGCTACGAGCAGTACTTC. This gives the protein CASSWTSYEQYF. The V call is TRBV5-6, the J call TRBJ2-7, with D perhaps matching TRBD1 (5 bases). V shed 3 bases and J shed 3 bases, with 7 bases lying between them. The germline V gene encodes CDR1 SGHDT and CDR2 YYEEEE. The CDR3 length is 12 residues.

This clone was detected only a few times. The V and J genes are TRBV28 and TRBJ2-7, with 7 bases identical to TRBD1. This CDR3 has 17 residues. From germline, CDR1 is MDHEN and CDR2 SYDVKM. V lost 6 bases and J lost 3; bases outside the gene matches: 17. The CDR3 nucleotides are TGTGCCAGCAGCCAACGGACATACAGGGGAACGGGCTACGAGCAGTACTTC. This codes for CASSQRTYRGTGYEQYF.

Here the CDR3 DNA reads TGTGCCAGCAGCCTTAGCACAGATACGCAGTATTTT. Its translation: CASSLSTDTQYF. V usage is TRBV5-6 and J usage is TRBJ2-3; D not certain. Germline V lookup: CDR1 SGHDT, CDR2 YYEEEE. The CDR3 totals 12 residues. V lost 4 bases to trimming and J lost 0 bases, with 3 bases between them.

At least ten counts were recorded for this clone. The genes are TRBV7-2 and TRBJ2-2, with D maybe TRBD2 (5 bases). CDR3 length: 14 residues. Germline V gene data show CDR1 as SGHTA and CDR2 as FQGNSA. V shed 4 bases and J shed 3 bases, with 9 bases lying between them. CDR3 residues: CASSSRLHTGELFF. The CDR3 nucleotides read TGTGCCAGCAGCTCCCGACTACACACCGGGGAGCTGTTTTTT.

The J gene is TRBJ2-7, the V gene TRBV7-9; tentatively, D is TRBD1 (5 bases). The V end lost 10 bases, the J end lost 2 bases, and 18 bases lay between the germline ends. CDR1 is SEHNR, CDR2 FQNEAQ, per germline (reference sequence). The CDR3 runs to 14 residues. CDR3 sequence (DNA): TGTGCCACCTCACGGCAGGGTTACACCTACGAGCAGTACTTC. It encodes CATSRQGYTYEQYF.

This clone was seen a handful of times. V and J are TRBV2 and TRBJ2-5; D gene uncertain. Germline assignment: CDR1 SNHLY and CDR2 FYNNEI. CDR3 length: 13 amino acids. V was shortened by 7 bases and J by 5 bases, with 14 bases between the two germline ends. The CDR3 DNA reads TGTGCCAGCACCAGAGACCAGGTGGAGACCCAGTACTTC. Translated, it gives CASTRDQVETQYF.

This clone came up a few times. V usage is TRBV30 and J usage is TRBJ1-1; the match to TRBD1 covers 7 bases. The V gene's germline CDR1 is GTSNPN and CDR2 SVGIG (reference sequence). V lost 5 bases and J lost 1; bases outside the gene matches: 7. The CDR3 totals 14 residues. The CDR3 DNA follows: TGTGCCTGGTCCTGGGACAGACAGAACACTGAAGCTTTCTTT. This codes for CAWSWDRQNTEAFF. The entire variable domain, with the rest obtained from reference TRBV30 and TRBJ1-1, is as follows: SQTIHQWPATLVQPVGSPLSLECTVEGTSNPNLYWYRQAAGRGLQLLFYSVGIGQISSEVPQNLSASRPQDRQFILSSKKLLLSDSGFYLCAWSWDRQNTEAFFGQGTRLTVV.

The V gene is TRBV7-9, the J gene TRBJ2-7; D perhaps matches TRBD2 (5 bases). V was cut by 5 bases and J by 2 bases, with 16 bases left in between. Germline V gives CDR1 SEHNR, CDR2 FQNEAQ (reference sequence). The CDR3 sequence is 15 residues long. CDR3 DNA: TGTGCCAGCAGCCCACGTCGGCAGGAGGCCTACGAGCAGTACTTC. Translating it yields CASSPRRQEAYEQYF. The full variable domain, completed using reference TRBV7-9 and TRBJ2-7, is DTGVSQNPRHKITKRGQNVTFRCDPISEHNRLYWYRQTLGQGPEFLTYFQNEAQLEKSRLLSDRFSAERPKGSFSTLEIQRTEQGDSAMYLCASSPRRQEAYEQYFGPGTRLTVT.

CDR3 sequence: CASSLGWGRTEAFF. In DNA form, the CDR3 reads TGTGCCAGCAGCTTGGGGTGGGGGAGGACTGAAGCTTTCTTT. The chain is built from TRBV5-8 and TRBJ1-1, with D perhaps TRBD1 (5 bases). The germline gives CDR1 SGHTS, CDR2 YDEGEE. CDR3 length equals 14 residues. V lost 0 bases and J lost 5, with 11 bases in between.

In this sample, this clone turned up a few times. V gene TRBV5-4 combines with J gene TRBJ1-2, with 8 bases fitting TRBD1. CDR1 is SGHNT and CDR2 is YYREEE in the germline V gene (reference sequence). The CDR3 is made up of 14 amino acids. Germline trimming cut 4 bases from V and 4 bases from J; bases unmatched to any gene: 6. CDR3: CASSQGTGFYGYTF. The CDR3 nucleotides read TGTGCCAGCAGCCAAGGGACAGGCTTCTATGGCTACACCTTC.

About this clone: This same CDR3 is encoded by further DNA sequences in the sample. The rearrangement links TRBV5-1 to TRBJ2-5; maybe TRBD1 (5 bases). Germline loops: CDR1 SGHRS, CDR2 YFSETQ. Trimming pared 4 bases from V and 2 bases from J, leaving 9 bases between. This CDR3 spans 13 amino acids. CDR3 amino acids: CASSLRVQETQYF. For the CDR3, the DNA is TGCGCCAGCAGCCTCAGGGTTCAAGAGACCCAGTACTTC.

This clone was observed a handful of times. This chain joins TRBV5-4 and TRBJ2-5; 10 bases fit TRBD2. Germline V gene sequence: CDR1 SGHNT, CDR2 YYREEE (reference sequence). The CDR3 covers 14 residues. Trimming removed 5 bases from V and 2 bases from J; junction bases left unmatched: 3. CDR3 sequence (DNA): TGTGCCAGCAGTCTTAGCGGGGGGCAAGAGACCCAGTACTTC. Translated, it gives CASSLSGGQETQYF.

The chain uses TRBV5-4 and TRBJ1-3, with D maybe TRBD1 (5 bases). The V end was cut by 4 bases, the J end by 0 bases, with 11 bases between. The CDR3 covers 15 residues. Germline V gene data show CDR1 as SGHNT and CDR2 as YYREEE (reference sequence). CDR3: CASSAGGVSGNTIYF. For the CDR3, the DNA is TGTGCCAGCAGCGCCGGGGGAGTCTCTGGAAACACCATATATTTT.